The 18 T cell receptor beta chains in this list originate from one sample, sequenced in a study of OX40 agonist ivuxolimab in advanced cancers. This table comes from immunoSEQ multiplex PCR, and its TCRdb copy is limited to in-frame clones, with some not included. The table lists some 50,000 clones, 85% to 90% of them singletons. The sequenced sample was CD4+ or CD8+ T cells sorted from blood, obtained in a trial of the OX40 agonist ivuxolimab. Receptors originate from an adult with an advanced solid tumor such as melanoma, head and neck, liver or kidney cancer.

This clone was seen a handful of times. The chain joins TRBV28 to TRBJ1-2; TRBD1 is a possible D gene (5 bases). Looked up from germline, CDR1 is MDHEN and CDR2 is SYDVKM. V lost 6 bases and J lost 0, with 11 bases in between. The CDR3 is made up of 14 amino acids. The CDR3 nucleotides read TGTGCCAGCAGGGGGGGGGACTCTAACTATGGCTACACCTTC. Encoded protein: CASRGGDSNYGYTF.

This rearrangement joins TRBV4-1 to TRBJ2-3; 14 bases align to TRBD2. This CDR3 comprises 19 residues. Germline assignment: CDR1 MGHRA and CDR2 YSYEKL. Trimming took 3 bases from V and 3 from J; bases not matched to a gene: 11. The DNA of the CDR3 is TGCGCCAGCAGCCAGGGACTAGCGGGGGACGAAGGAGTGACAGATACGCAGTATTTT. Translated: CASSQGLAGDEGVTDTQYF.

The rearrangement uses TRBV9 and TRBJ2-7; 10 positions agree with TRBD1. The CDR3 is 15 residues long. Germline CDR1 is SGDLS and CDR2 is YYNGEE. Germline trimming cut 0 bases from V and 4 bases from J; bases unmatched to any gene: 4. CDR3 protein: CASSVGWDRGYEQYF. The CDR3 DNA reads as TGTGCCAGCAGCGTAGGATGGGACAGGGGTTACGAGCAGTACTTC.

The chain carries TRBV6-1 and TRBJ2-7; tentatively, D is TRBD2 (5 bases). V was trimmed by 5 bases and J by 3 bases, leaving 8 bases between them. This CDR3 spans 12 amino acids. Germline V gene data show CDR1 as MNHNS and CDR2 as SASEGT. Here the CDR3 DNA reads TGTGCCAGCAGTTTACTAGGCTACGAGCAGTACTTC. Protein: CASSLLGYEQYF.

J is TRBJ2-7 and V is TRBV27, with D tentatively TRBD1 or TRBD2 (5 bases each). The CDR3 extends over 13 amino acids. Germline V CDR1 and CDR2: MNHEY, SMNVEV (reference sequence). The V gene lost 4 bases and the J gene lost 3 bases, with 10 bases spanning the gap. The CDR3 here is CASSWGSVYEQYF. The CDR3, as DNA: TGTGCCAGCAGTTGGGGGAGTGTCTACGAGCAGTACTTC.

As regards this clone: Distinct nucleotide sequences in the sample also encode this CDR3. V usage is TRBV7-9 and J usage is TRBJ1-1; 9 bases map to TRBD1. The CDR3 is 14 amino acids. CDR1 and CDR2 from the germline V gene are SEHNR and FQNEAQ (reference sequence). Germline trimming cut 3 bases from V and 1 base from J; bases unmatched to any gene: 0. This CDR3 reads CASSLGQGNTEAFF. Written as DNA, the CDR3 is TGTGCCAGCAGCTTGGGACAGGGGAACACTGAAGCTTTCTTT.

This chain joins TRBV21-1 and TRBJ2-1. TRBV21-1 is designated a pseudogene. The CDR3 totals 16 residues. The CDR3 DNA reads as TGTGCCAGCAGCGGCGAGAGGGGGGTTTATGGGAATGAGCAGTTCTTC. This encodes CASSGERGVYGNEQFF.

The CDR3 loop reads CASSPRAYEQYF. CDR3 DNA: TGTGCCAGCAGCCCCCGTGCCTACGAGCAGTACTTC. The chain is built from TRBV9 and TRBJ2-7; D unclear. The germline V gene encodes CDR1 SGDLS and CDR2 YYNGEE. V was clipped by 4 bases and J by 2 bases, with 7 bases between them. The CDR3 sequence is 12 residues long. Full variable domain (rest looked up from reference TRBV9 and TRBJ2-7): DSGVTQTPKHLITATGQRVTLRCSPRSGDLSVYWYQQSLDQGLQFLIQYYNGEERAKGNILERFSAQQFPDLHSELNLSSLELGDSALYFCASSPRAYEQYFGPGTRLTVT.

The chain carries TRBV10-3 and TRBJ2-7; TRBD1 matches 7 bases. The CDR3 extends over 14 amino acids. V shed 2 bases and J 0 bases; nucleotides not matched to a gene: 1. Germline V gives CDR1 ENHRY, CDR2 SYGVKD. Here the CDR3 reads CAISEDRVSYEQYF. In DNA form, the CDR3 reads TGTGCCATCAGTGAGGACAGGGTCTCCTACGAGCAGTACTTC.

The chain carries TRBV5-4 and TRBJ2-5; D is unclear. Trimming shortened V by 3 bases and J by 1 base, and 13 bases separated the two germline ends. The CDR3 runs to 15 residues. CDR1 is SGHNT, CDR2 YYREEE, per germline (reference sequence). As DNA, the CDR3 is TGTGCCAGCAGCTCTCCCCCCCGGCCCCAAGAGACCCAGTACTTC. Its protein product is CASSSPPRPQETQYF. The whole variable domain, remainder taken from reference TRBV5-4 and TRBJ2-5, is ETGVTQSPTHLIKTRGQQVTLRCSSQSGHNTVSWYQQALGQGPQFIFQYYREEENGRGNFPPRFSGLQFPNYSSELNVNALELDDSALYLCASSSPPRPQETQYFGPGTRLLVL.

The rearrangement uses TRBV29-1 and TRBJ2-7, with 16 bases identical to TRBD2. The CDR3 covers 17 residues. CDR1 is SQVTM and CDR2 is ANQGSEA in the germline V gene. The V gene end was trimmed by 6 bases and the J gene end by 7 bases; junction bases not matched to a gene: 15. Here the CDR3 DNA reads TGCAGCGTAACCACCGGGACTAGCGGGAGGGCGGTTTTTGAGCAGTACTTC. Residues: CSVTTGTSGRAVFEQYF.

The rearrangement joins TRBV9 to TRBJ2-1, with D uncertain. There are 12 residues in the CDR3. Looked up from germline, CDR1 is SGDLS and CDR2 is YYNGEE. V dropped 2 bases and J dropped 8 bases, with 8 bases sitting between them. The CDR3 region is CASSVPRDEQFF. In DNA, the CDR3 is TGTGCCAGCAGCGTCCCTCGGGATGAGCAGTTCTTC.

CDR3 DNA: TGTGCCATCAGTGAGTCGACCGACCGGGCGGGAGGGAGCTCCTACAATGAGCAGTTCTTC. Translating gives CAISESTDRAGGSSYNEQFF. The chain has TRBV10-3 and TRBJ2-1, with 9 bases aligning to TRBD2. Germline loops: CDR1 ENHRY, CDR2 SYGVKD. This CDR3 is built from 20 residues. V lost 0 bases and J lost 0; bases outside the gene matches: 12.

V is TRBV2 and J is TRBJ2-7; D is unresolved. V was clipped by 4 bases and J by 0 bases, with 7 bases between them. The CDR3 is 13 amino acids. The germline CDR1 and CDR2 sequences are SNHLY and FYNNEI. The CDR3: CASSVTSSYEQYF. DNA for the CDR3: TGTGCCAGCAGTGTAACCAGCTCCTACGAGCAGTACTTC.

The CDR3 loop is CASSADRVGNTEAFF. The CDR3 nucleotides are TGTGCCAGCAGTGCTGACAGGGTGGGGAACACTGAAGCTTTCTTT. This chain joins TRBV2 and TRBJ1-1; TRBD1 matches 7 bases. CDR1 is SNHLY and CDR2 is FYNNEI in the germline V gene. This CDR3 has 15 amino acids. V shed 4 bases and J 1 base; nucleotides not matched to a gene: 6.

The V gene is TRBV19, the J gene TRBJ2-4; perhaps TRBD2 as D (6 bases). The germline gives CDR1 LNHDA, CDR2 SQIVND (reference sequence). Trimming took 3 bases from V and 4 from J, leaving 13 bases between them. The CDR3 is 15 amino acids. The CDR3: CASSIGGGGKNIQYF. In DNA form, the CDR3 reads TGTGCCAGTAGTATCGGAGGAGGAGGGAAAAACATTCAGTACTTC. The full variable domain, rest sourced from reference TRBV19 and TRBJ2-4, is DGGITQSPKYLFRKEGQNVTLSCEQNLNHDAMYWYRQDPGQGLRLIYYSQIVNDFQKGDIAEGYSVSREKKESFPLTVTSAQKNPTAFYLCASSIGGGGKNIQYFGAGTRLSVL.

J is TRBJ1-3 and V is TRBV6-6; 7 nucleotides agree with TRBD1. J gave up 4 bases and V 2 bases, and 8 bases lay outside the gene matches. The germline CDR1 and CDR2 sequences are MNHNY and SVGAGI (reference sequence). The CDR3 runs to 16 residues. This CDR3 is CASSYVGQRSGNTIYF. CDR3 nucleotide sequence: TGTGCCAGCAGTTACGTGGGACAGCGCTCCGGAAACACCATATATTTT.

In regard to this clone: Because it lacks the conserved phenylalanine or tryptophan at the end, this CDR3 is likely a read error. Because the CDR3's place on the DNA is in doubt, the DNA is left out and the CDR3 is given as listed by TCRdb. This sequence joins TRBV21-1 and TRBJ1-4. TRBV21-1 constitutes a pseudogene. Both ends counted, the CDR3 spans 9 residues. This CDR3 is CASSKYRGV.